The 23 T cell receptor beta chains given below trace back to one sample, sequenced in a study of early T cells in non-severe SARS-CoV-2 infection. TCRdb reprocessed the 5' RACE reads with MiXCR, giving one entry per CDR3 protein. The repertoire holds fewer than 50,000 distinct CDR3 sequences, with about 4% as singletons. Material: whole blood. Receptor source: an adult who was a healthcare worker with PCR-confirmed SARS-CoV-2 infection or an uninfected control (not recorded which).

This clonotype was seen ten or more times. The CDR3 sequence: CSARDHLGTSGGVGELFF. The CDR3 bases are TGCAGTGCTAGAGACCACCTCGGGACTAGCGGGGGGGTCGGGGAGCTGTTTTTT. The rearrangement uses TRBV20-1 and TRBJ2-2; 16 nucleotides match TRBD2. The CDR3 contains 18 residues. V was clipped by 0 bases and J by 7 bases; unmatched bases: 8. In germline, CDR1 is DFQATT, CDR2 SNEGSKA (reference sequence).

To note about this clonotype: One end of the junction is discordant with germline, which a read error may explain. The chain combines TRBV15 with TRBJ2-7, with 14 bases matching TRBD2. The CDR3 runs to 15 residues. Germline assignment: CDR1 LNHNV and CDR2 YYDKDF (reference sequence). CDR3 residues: CVTRGLAGVAPEQYF. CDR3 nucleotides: TGTGTCACCAGGGGACTAGCGGGAGTAGCTCCCGAGCAGTACTTC.

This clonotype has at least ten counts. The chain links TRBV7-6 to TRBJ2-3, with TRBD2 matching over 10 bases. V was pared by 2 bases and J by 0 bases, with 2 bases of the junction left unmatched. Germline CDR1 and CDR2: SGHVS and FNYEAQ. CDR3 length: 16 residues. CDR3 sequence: CASSLLAGESTDTQYF. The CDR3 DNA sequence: TGTGCCAGCAGCTTACTAGCGGGAGAAAGCACAGATACGCAGTATTTT.

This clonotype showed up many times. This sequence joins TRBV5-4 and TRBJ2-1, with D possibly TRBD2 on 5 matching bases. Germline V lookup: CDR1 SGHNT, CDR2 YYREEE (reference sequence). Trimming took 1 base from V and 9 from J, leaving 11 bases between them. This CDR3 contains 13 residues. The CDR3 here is CASSLMVGSEQFF. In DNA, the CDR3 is TGTGCCAGCAGCTTGATGGTGGGGAGTGAGCAGTTCTTC. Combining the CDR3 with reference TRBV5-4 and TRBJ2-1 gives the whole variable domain ETGVTQSPTHLIKTRGQQVTLRCSSQSGHNTVSWYQQALGQGPQFIFQYYREEENGRGNFPPRFSGLQFPNYSSELNVNALELDDSALYLCASSLMVGSEQFFGPGTRLTVL.

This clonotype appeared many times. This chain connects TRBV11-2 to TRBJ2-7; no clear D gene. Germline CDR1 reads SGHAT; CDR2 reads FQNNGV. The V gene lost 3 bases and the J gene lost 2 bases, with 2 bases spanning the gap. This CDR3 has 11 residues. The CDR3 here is CASSLAYEQYF. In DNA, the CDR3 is TGTGCCAGCAGCTTGGCCTACGAGCAGTACTTC.

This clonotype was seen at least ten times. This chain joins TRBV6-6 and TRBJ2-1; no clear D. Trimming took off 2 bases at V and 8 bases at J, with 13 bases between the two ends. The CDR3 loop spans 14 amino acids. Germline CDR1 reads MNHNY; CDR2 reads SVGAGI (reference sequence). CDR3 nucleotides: TGTGCCAGCAGTTACGGCAGGTCCACCTATGAGCAGTTCTTC. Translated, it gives CASSYGRSTYEQFF.

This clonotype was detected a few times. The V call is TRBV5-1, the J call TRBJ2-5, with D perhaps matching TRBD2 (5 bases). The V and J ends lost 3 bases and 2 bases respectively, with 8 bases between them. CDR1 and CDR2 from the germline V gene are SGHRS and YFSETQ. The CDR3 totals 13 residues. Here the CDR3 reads CASSYSVQETQYF. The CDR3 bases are TGCGCCAGCAGCTATAGCGTTCAAGAGACCCAGTACTTC.

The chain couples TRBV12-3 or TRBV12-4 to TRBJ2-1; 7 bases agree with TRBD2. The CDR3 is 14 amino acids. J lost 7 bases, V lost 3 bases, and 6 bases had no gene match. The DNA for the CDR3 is TGTGCCAGCAGTTTCCGGGGGGTGGGGAATGAGCAGTTCTTC. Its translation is CASSFRGVGNEQFF.

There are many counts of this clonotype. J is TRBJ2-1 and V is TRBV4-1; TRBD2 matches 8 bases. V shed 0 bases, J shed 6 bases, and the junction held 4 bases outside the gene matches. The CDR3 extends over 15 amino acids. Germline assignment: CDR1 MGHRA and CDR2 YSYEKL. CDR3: CASSQDPGGGNEQFF. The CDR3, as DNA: TGCGCCAGCAGCCAAGATCCGGGAGGGGGCAATGAGCAGTTCTTC.

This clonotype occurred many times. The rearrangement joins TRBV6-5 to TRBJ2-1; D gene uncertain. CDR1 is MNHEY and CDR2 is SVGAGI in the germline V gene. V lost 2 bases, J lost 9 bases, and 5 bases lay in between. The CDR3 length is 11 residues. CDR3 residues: CASSYRLEQFF. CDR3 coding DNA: TGTGCCAGCAGTTACAGGCTTGAGCAGTTCTTC.

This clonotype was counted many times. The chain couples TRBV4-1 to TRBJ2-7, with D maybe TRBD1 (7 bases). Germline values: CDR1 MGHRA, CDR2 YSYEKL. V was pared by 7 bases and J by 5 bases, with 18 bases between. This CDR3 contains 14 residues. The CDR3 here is CASTPGTRGDEQYF. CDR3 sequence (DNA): TGCGCCAGCACTCCTGGGACCAGGGGGGACGAGCAGTACTTC.

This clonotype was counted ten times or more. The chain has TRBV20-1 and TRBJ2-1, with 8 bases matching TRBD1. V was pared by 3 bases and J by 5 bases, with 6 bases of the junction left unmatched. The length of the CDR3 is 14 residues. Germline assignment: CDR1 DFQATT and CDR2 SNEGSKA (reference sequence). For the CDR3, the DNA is TGCAGTGCTAGCTACAGGGGGACCAACAATGAGCAGTTCTTC. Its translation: CSASYRGTNNEQFF.

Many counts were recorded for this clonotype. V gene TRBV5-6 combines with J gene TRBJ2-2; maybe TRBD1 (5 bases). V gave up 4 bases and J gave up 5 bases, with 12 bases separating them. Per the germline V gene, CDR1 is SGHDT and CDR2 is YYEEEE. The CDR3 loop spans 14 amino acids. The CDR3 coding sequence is TGTGCCAGCAGCCCTGGTAGGGGTACCGGGGAGCTGTTTTTT. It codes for CASSPGRGTGELFF.

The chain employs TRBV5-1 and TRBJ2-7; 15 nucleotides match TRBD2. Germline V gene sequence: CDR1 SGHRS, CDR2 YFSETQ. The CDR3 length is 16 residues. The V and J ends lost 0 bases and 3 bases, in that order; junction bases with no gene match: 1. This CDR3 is CASSLGGLAGGYEQYF. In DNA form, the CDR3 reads TGCGCCAGCAGCTTGGGGGGACTAGCGGGAGGCTACGAGCAGTACTTC.

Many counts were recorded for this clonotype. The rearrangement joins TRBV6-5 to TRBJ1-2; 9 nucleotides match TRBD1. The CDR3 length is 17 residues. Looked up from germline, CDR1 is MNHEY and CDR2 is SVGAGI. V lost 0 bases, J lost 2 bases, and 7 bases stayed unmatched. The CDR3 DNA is TGTGCCAGCAGTTACTCGGACAGGGGCGAGACCAACTATGGCTACACCTTC. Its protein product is CASSYSDRGETNYGYTF.

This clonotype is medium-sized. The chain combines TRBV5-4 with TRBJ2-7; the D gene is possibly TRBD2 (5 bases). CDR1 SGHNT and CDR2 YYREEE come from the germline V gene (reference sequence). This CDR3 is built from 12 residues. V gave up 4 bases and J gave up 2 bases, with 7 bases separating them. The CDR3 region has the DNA TGTGCCAGCAGCGCGGGCCCCTACGAGCAGTACTTC. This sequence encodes CASSAGPYEQYF.

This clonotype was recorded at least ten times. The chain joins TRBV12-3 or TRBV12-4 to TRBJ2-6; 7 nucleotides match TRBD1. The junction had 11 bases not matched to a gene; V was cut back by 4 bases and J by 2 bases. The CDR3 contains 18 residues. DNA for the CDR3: TGTGCCAGCAGTTCATACAGGGGCGTTGATCCTGGGGCCAACGTCCTGACTTTC. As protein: CASSSYRGVDPGANVLTF.

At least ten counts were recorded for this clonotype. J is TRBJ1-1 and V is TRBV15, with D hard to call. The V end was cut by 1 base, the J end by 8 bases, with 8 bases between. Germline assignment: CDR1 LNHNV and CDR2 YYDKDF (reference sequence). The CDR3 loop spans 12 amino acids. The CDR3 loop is CATSRVGSEAFF. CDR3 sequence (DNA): TGTGCCACCAGCAGAGTCGGAAGCGAAGCTTTCTTT. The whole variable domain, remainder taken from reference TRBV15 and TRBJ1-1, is DAMVIQNPRYQVTQFGKPVTLSCSQTLNHNVMYWYQQKSSQAPKLLFHYYDKDFNNEADTPDNFQSRRPNTSFCFLDIRSPGLGDTAMYLCATSRVGSEAFFGQGTRLTVV.

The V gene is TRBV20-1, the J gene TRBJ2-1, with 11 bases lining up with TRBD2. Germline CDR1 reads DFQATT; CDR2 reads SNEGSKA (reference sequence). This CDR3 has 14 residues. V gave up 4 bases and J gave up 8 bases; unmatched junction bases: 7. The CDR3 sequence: CSAKTSGSVDEQFF. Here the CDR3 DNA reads TGCAGTGCTAAAACTAGCGGGAGTGTCGATGAGCAGTTCTTC.

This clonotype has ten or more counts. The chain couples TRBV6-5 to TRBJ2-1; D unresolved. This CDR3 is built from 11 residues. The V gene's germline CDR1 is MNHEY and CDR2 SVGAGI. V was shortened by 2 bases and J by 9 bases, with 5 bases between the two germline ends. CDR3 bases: TGTGCCAGCAGTTACCTTGGTGAGCAGTTCTTC. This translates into CASSYLGEQFF.

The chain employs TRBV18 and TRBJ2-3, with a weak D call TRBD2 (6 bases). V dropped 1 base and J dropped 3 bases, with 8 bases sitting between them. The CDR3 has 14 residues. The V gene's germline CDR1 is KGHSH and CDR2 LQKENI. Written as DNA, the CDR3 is TGTGCCAGCTCACCACGGGGGAGGACAGATACGCAGTATTTT. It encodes CASSPRGRTDTQYF.

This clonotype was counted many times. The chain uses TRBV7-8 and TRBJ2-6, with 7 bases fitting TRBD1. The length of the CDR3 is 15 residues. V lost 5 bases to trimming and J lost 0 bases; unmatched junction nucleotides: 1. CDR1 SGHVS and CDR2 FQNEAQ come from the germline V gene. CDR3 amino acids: CASSGTVSGANVLTF. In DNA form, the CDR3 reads TGTGCCAGCAGCGGGACAGTCTCTGGGGCCAACGTCCTGACTTTC.

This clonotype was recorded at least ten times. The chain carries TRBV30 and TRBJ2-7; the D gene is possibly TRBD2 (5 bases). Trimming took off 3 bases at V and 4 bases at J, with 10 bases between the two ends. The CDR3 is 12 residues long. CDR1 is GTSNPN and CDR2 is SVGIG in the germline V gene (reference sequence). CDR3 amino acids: CAWRLGLYEQYF. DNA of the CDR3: TGTGCCTGGAGACTAGGGTTGTACGAGCAGTACTTC. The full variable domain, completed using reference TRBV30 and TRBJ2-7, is SQTIHQWPATLVQPVGSPLSLECTVEGTSNPNLYWYRQAAGRGLQLLFYSVGIGQISSEVPQNLSASRPQDRQFILSSKKLLLSDSGFYLCAWRLGLYEQYFGPGTRLTVT.